The 15 T cell receptor beta chains listed next were all sequenced from one sample in a study of blood T cell repertoires in COVID-19 (dated by TCRdb to 2019 to 2021). Receptor libraries were prepared by the immunoSEQ multiplex PCR assay. Here the immuneACCESS table is served through TCRdb, limited to in-frame sequences with V and J called. Missing clones are a known gap in these copies; in checked studies unresolved V genes cover under half, and the rest lacks a known reason. Present in this sample are around 85,000 clones, roughly 89% of which were seen just once. The ten largest clonotypes hold 1.2% of the sample. Sequenced: PBMCs or T cells enriched from blood (not recorded which). The source of these receptors is a woman between 50 and 59 years old with acute COVID-19.

This chain joins TRBV27 and TRBJ1-3, with a weak D call TRBD1 (5 bases). The germline CDR1 and CDR2 sequences are MNHEY and SMNVEV (reference sequence). Trimming shortened V by 2 bases and J by 2 bases, and 13 bases separated the two germline ends. CDR3 size: 16 residues. The CDR3 sequence: CASSLKGQGTGNTIYF. The CDR3 DNA follows: TGTGCCAGCAGTTTAAAAGGGCAGGGAACTGGAAACACCATATATTTT.

The rearrangement links TRBV19 to TRBJ1-2; possibly TRBD1 for D (6 bases). V was cut by 4 bases and J by 8 bases, with 14 bases left in between. Per germline, CDR1 LNHDA and CDR2 SQIVND (reference sequence). The CDR3 extends over 13 amino acids. CDR3 protein: CASSTNRVYGYTF. In DNA form, the CDR3 reads TGTGCCAGTAGTACGAACAGGGTCTACGGCTACACCTTC.

The chain has TRBV18 and TRBJ1-5; D is possibly TRBD1 (5 bases). The V end lost 4 bases, the J end lost 2 bases, and 12 bases lay between the germline ends. Germline V lookup: CDR1 KGHSH, CDR2 LQKENI. CDR3 size: 15 residues. Here the CDR3 DNA reads TGTGCCAGCTCACTTTCAGGGCAACGCAATCAGCCCCAGCATTTT. It encodes CASSLSGQRNQPQHF.

The rearrangement links TRBV12-5 to TRBJ1-6; D unclear. V lost 3 bases and J 6 bases, leaving 9 bases between the germline ends. Per the germline V gene, CDR1 is LGHNT and CDR2 is FRNRAP. This CDR3 has 14 amino acids. This CDR3 reads CASGFSRVNSPLHF. CDR3 coding DNA: TGTGCTAGTGGTTTCAGTCGGGTTAATTCACCCCTCCACTTT.

The V gene is TRBV19, the J gene TRBJ1-2, with D possibly being TRBD1 (6 bases). V lost 2 bases to trimming and J lost 1 base, with 14 bases between them. This CDR3 is 16 amino acids long. CDR1 and CDR2 (germline): LNHDA, SQIVND (reference sequence). CDR3 loop: CASSIPQGTLNYGYTF. In DNA, the CDR3 is TGTGCCAGTAGTATACCACAGGGTACCCTTAACTATGGCTACACCTTC.

The rearrangement links TRBV30 to TRBJ1-3; perhaps TRBD1 as D (6 bases). This CDR3 region has 14 residues. Trimming pared 1 base from V and 3 bases from J, leaving 10 bases between. Germline CDR1 is GTSNPN and CDR2 is SVGIG (reference sequence). The CDR3: CAWSGGTHGNTIYF. The CDR3 nucleotides are TGTGCCTGGAGTGGGGGGACACATGGAAACACCATATATTTT.

The chain has TRBV27 and TRBJ2-7, with 8 bases that match TRBD2. The germline CDR1 and CDR2 sequences are MNHEY and SMNVEV (reference sequence). The ends lost 2 bases at V and 3 bases at J; junction bases unmatched: 12. The CDR3 consists of 17 residues. CDR3: CASSLLSPGGTHYEQYF. The CDR3 bases are TGTGCCAGCAGTTTACTCTCCCCGGGGGGGACCCACTACGAGCAGTACTTC.

The chain combines TRBV11-3 with TRBJ2-1, with D perhaps matching TRBD2 (6 bases). This CDR3 spans 17 amino acids. Germline V gives CDR1 SGHNT, CDR2 YENEEA. V dropped 0 bases and J dropped 2 bases, with 14 bases sitting between them. The CDR3 region has the DNA TGTGCCAGCAGCTTAGAGCAGGCGGGAAAACCCTACAATGAGCAGTTCTTC. This encodes CASSLEQAGKPYNEQFF. Full variable domain (remainder filled in from reference TRBV11-3 and TRBJ2-1): EAGVVQSPRYKIIEKKQPVAFWCNPISGHNTLYWYLQNLGQGPELLIRYENEEAVDDSQLPKDRFSAERLKGVDSTLKIQPAELGDSAVYLCASSLEQAGKPYNEQFFGPGTRLTVL.

CDR3 in DNA: TGTGCCAGCAGCCCGGTGAGCGGCACAGATACGCAGTATTTT. Encoded protein: CASSPVSGTDTQYF. The gene calls are TRBV7-9 and TRBJ2-3, with no clear D. Germline CDR1 is SEHNR and CDR2 is FQNEAQ (reference sequence). V was cut by 5 bases and J by 1 base, with 10 bases left in between. CDR3 length equals 14 residues.

This chain joins TRBV3-1 (or the pseudogene TRBV3-2) and TRBJ2-1; TRBD2 matches at 10 bases. Trimming at V came to 0 bases and at J to 5 bases, leaving 4 bases not matched to a gene. The CDR3 runs 16 residues. Germline V lookup: CDR1 LGHDT, CDR2 YNNKEL (reference sequence). The CDR3 coding sequence is TGTGCCAGCAGCCAAGATATTAGCGGGAGGAACAATGAGCAGTTCTTC. Protein product: CASSQDISGRNNEQFF.

J is TRBJ2-1 and V is TRBV5-5; 9 bases align to TRBD2. Germline trimming cut 0 bases from V and 4 bases from J; bases unmatched to any gene: 5. The CDR3 has 16 amino acids. CDR1 and CDR2 from the germline V gene are SGHKS and YYEKEE (reference sequence). CDR3 sequence: CASSLAGTSQYNEQFF. The DNA for the CDR3 is TGTGCCAGCAGCTTGGCAGGGACTAGCCAGTACAATGAGCAGTTCTTC. Supplemented by reference TRBV5-5 and TRBJ2-1, the full variable domain reads DAGVTQSPTHLIKTRGQQVTLRCSPISGHKSVSWYQQVLGQGPQFIFQYYEKEERGRGNFPDRFSARQFPNYSSELNVNALLLGDSALYLCASSLAGTSQYNEQFFGPGTRLTVL.

The chain recombines TRBV27 with TRBJ1-5; D not resolved. Trimming shortened V by 8 bases and J by 1 base, and 6 bases separated the two germline ends. The CDR3 has 12 residues. Germline CDR1 and CDR2: MNHEY and SMNVEV (reference sequence). The CDR3 DNA follows: TGTGCCAGCGCCTACAGCAATCAGCCCCAGCATTTT. Its protein product is CASAYSNQPQHF.

The chain joins TRBV6-5 to TRBJ2-5; D is ambiguous. Germline-derived CDR1 and CDR2 are MNHEY and SVGAGI. V lost 5 bases to trimming and J lost 2 bases, with 9 bases between them. The CDR3 runs 13 residues. In DNA, the CDR3 is TGTGCCAGCAGTCGTCTAGATCAAGAGACCCAGTACTTC. Its translation: CASSRLDQETQYF.

The V call is TRBV19, the J call TRBJ2-7; the D gene is possibly TRBD2 (5 bases). This CDR3 has 14 amino acids. Germline V lookup: CDR1 LNHDA, CDR2 SQIVND (reference sequence). V dropped 4 bases and J dropped 2 bases, with 12 bases sitting between them. The DNA for the CDR3 is TGTGCCAGTAGTAACGCCGGGAATCCCTACGAGCAGTACTTC. Encoded protein: CASSNAGNPYEQYF.

V usage is TRBV11-2 and J usage is TRBJ1-2, with no clear D. The germline gives CDR1 SGHAT, CDR2 FQNNGV. This CDR3 spans 11 amino acids. Trimming shortened V by 5 bases and J by 11 bases, and 12 bases separated the two germline ends. The CDR3 DNA follows: TGTGCCAGCAGCAATTTCTTGGCATACACCTTC. As protein: CASSNFLAYTF. The variable domain in full, with the rest retrieved from reference TRBV11-2 and TRBJ1-2, is EAGVAQSPRYKIIEKRQSVAFWCNPISGHATLYWYQQILGQGPKLLIQFQNNGVVDDSQLPKDRFSAERLKGVDSTLKIQPAKLEDSAVYLCASSNFLAYTFGSGTRLTVV.